The present entry profiles one T cell receptor (beta chain) with its context. This sample is drawn from a study of PD-L1 blockade in urothelial cancer. CDR3 size: 15 residues. Trimming removed 3 bases from V and 4 bases from J, with 15 bases in between. Germline-derived CDR1 and CDR2 are KGHSH and LQKENI. Here immunoSEQ multiplex PCR was the method, and the copy in TCRdb shows in-frame clones only, minus some. Counted here are 70,000 to 75,000 clones, 75% to 90% occurring once; the ten biggest clones make up approximately 4.5%. Time point meaning: pretreatment peripheral blood. The chain is built from TRBV18 and TRBJ1-1; tentative D call: TRBD1 (6 bases). The sample was PBMCs, taken around atezolizumab (anti-PD-L1) treatment. This sequence originates from a man between 65 and 79 years old with urothelial cancer. Written as DNA, the CDR3 is TGTGCCAGCTCACCGGCCGGGACATTAGGCACTGAAGCTTTCTTT. Amino acids: CASSPAGTLGTEAFF.